This record looks at one T cell receptor (beta chain) sequence and its context. The data were obtained in a study of blood T cell repertoires in COVID-19. The wider study: Samples representing acute and convalescent COVID-19 were sourced from the United States, Italy and Spain.

TCRdb's table, derived via immunoSEQ multiplex PCR, lists solely in-frame clones and lacks some. The sample consists of about 160,000 clones, roughly 90% of them appearing once. The CDR3 is 15 residues long. Germline CDR1 is SNHLY and CDR2 is FYNNEI. The V end lost 7 bases, the J end lost 0 bases, and 15 bases lay between the germline ends. The TCR sequence derives from a man in his thirties or forties with COVID-19, enrolled during active disease. The chain uses TRBV2 and TRBJ1-1; D call uncertain. The sample taken for sequencing was peripheral blood. The CDR3 nucleotides read TGTGCCAGCAAGTTTAGGCCAGGAATGAACACTGAAGCTTTCTTT. Translating it yields CASKFRPGMNTEAFF.